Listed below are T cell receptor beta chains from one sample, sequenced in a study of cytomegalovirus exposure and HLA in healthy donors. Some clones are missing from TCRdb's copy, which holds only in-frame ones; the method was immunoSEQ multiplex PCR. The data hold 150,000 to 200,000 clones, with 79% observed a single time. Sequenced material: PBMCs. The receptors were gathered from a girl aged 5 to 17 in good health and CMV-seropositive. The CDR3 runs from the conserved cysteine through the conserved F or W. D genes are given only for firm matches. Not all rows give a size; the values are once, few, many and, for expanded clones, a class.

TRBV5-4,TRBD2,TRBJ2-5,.,CASSHVSGGAGETQYF,TGTGCCAGCAGCCACGTGTCCGGGGGGGCGGGTGAGACCCAGTACTTC
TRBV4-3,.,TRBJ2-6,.,CASSQEWRGVGSSGANVLTF,TGCGCCAGCAGCCAAGAATGGCGCGGGGTCGGTTCCTCTGGGGCCAACGTCCTGACTTTC
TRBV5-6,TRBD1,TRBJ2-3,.,CASSPTGTEGHTQYF,TGTGCCAGCAGCCCCACCGGGACAGAAGGGCATACGCAGTATTTT
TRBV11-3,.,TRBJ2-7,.,CASSFGRYEQYF,TGTGCCAGCAGCTTTGGCCGTTACGAGCAGTACTTC
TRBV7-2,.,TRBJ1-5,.,CASSLVGGSNQPQHF,TGTGCCAGCAGCTTAGTTGGGGGGAGCAATCAGCCCCAGCATTTT
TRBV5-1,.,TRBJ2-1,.,CASSPHETRLYGEQFF,TGCGCCAGCAGCCCTCATGAGACACGGCTATATGGTGAGCAGTTCTTC
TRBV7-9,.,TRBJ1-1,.,CASSTPLLGGRDTEAFF,TGTGCCAGCAGCACCCCCCTATTGGGAGGTAGAGACACTGAAGCTTTCTTT
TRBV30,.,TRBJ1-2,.,CAWGQTNYGYTF,TGTGCCTGGGGACAGACAAACTATGGCTACACCTTC
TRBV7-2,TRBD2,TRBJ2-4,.,CASSFTAGGLAKNIQYF,TGTGCCAGCAGCTTTACAGCGGGGGGGTTAGCCAAAAACATTCAGTACTTC
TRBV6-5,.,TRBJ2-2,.,CASSYPGQGELFF,TGTGCCAGCAGTTACCCAGGACAGGGGGAGCTGTTTTTT
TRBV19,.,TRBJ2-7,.,CASSMGQGYEQYF,TGTGCCAGTAGTATGGGCCAGGGCTACGAGCAGTACTTC
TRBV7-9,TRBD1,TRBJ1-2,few,CASSSEGQSYGYTF,TGTGCCAGCAGCTCAGAGGGACAGAGCTATGGCTACACCTTC
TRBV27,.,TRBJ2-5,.,CASSFKEAETQYF,TGTGCCAGCAGTTTCAAAGAGGCGGAGACCCAGTACTTC
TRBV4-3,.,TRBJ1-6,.,CASSQGGRSPLHF,TGCGCCAGCAGCCAAGGAGGGCGGTCACCCCTCCACTTT
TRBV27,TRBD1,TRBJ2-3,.,CASSLAWDRTTDTQYF,TGTGCCAGCAGTTTAGCTTGGGACAGAACCACTGATACGCAGTATTTT
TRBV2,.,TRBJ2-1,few,CASSEGASYNEQFF,TGTGCCAGCAGTGAGGGAGCCTCCTACAATGAGCAGTTCTTC
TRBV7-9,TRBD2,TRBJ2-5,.,CASSLAGGSYQETQYF,TGTGCCAGCAGCTTAGCGGGGGGGTCGTACCAAGAGACCCAGTACTTC
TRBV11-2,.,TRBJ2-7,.,CASNGGPFGEQYF,TGTGCCAGCAATGGTGGGCCCTTTGGCGAGCAGTACTTC
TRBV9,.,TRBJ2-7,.,CASSATPGTLTYEQYF,TGTGCCAGCAGCGCGACCCCCGGGACACTAACCTACGAGCAGTACTTC
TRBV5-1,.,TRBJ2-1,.,CASSSNNEQFF,TGCGCCAGCAGCTCCAACAATGAGCAGTTCTTC
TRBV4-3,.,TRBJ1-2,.,CASSQAPAGTTNYGYTF,TGCGCCAGCAGCCAGGCCCCAGCGGGGACCACTAACTATGGCTACACCTTC
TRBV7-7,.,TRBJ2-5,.,CASSSGVGEETQYF,TGTGCCAGCAGCTCCGGCGTGGGCGAAGAGACCCAGTACTTC
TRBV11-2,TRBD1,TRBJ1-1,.,CASSSDQNRGTEAFF,TGTGCCAGCAGCTCAGACCAAAACAGGGGCACTGAAGCTTTCTTT
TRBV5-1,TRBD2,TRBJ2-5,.,CASSFGLAGAQETQYF,TGCGCCAGCAGCTTCGGACTAGCGGGGGCTCAAGAGACCCAGTACTTC
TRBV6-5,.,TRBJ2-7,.,CASRPLAGYYEQYF,TGTGCCAGCAGGCCCCTGGCGGGGTACTACGAGCAGTACTTC
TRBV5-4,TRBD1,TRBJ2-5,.,CASSPTGGGETQYF,TGTGCCAGCAGCCCGACAGGGGGCGGAGAGACCCAGTACTTC
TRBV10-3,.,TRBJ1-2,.,CAISEKQGYGYTF,TGTGCCATCAGTGAGAAACAGGGTTATGGCTACACCTTC
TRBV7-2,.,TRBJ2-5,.,CASSSYQETQYF,TGTGCCAGCAGCTCGTACCAAGAGACCCAGTACTTC
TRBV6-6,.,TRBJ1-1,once,CASTPGNTEAFF,TGTGCCAGCACCCCAGGGAACACTGAAGCTTTCTTT
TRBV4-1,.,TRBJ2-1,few,CASSQGHSSYNEQFF,TGCGCCAGCAGCCAAGGTCACAGCTCCTACAATGAGCAGTTCTTC
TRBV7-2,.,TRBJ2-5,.,CASSFAGQPYTTQYF,TGTGCCAGCAGCTTTGCGGGACAGCCTTATACGACCCAGTACTTC
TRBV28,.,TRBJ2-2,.,CASRPRGTGTGELFF,TGTGCCAGCAGACCTCGGGGTACAGGGACCGGGGAGCTGTTTTTT
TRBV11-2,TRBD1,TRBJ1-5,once,CASSQMDRASFDQPQHF,TGTGCCAGCAGCCAGATGGACAGGGCATCGTTTGATCAGCCCCAGCATTTT
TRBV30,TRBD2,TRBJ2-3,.,CAWRRAGVAISTDTQYF,TGTGCCTGGAGGAGGGCGGGGGTGGCGATTTCCACAGATACGCAGTATTTT
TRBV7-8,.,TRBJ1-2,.,CASSTTVIGSFYGYTF,TGTGCCAGCAGCACCACAGTGATTGGAAGCTTTTATGGCTACACCTTC
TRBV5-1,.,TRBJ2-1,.,CASTPGGGGNEQFF,TGCGCCAGCACCCCCGGTGGGGGAGGCAATGAGCAGTTCTTC
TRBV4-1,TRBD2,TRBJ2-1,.,CASSQERGGPPSYNEQFF,TGCGCCAGCAGCCAAGAACGCGGGGGGCCCCCATCCTACAATGAGCAGTTCTTC
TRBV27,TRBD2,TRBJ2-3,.,CASSLVPPLRTSGGGNTQYF,TGTGCCAGCAGTTTAGTCCCACCCCTGAGGACTAGCGGGGGAGGAAATACGCAGTATTTT
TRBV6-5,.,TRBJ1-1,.,CASSRETDTEAFF,TGTGCCAGCAGTAGAGAGACAGACACTGAAGCTTTCTTT
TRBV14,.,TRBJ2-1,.,CASSQEAGSSYNEQFF,TGTGCCAGCAGCCAAGAAGCCGGGAGCTCCTACAATGAGCAGTTCTTC
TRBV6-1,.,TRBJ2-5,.,CGTTAPEETQYF,TGCGGCACAACAGCACCCGAAGAGACCCAGTACTTC
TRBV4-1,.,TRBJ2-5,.,CASSRLPGEETQYF,TGCGCCAGCAGTCGTCTCCCAGGCGAAGAGACCCAGTACTTC
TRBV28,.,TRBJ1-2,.,CASRHGTISGGYTF,TGTGCCAGCAGACACGGGACTATTAGTGGAGGCTACACCTTC
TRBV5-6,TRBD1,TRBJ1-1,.,CASSPWDREFPEAFF,TGTGCCAGCAGCCCTTGGGACAGGGAGTTCCCTGAAGCTTTCTTT
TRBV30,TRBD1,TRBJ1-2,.,CAWTGGAGGYTF,TGTGCCTGGACAGGGGGCGCGGGTGGCTACACCTTC
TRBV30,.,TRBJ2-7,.,CAWSVLGGQYF,TGTGCCTGGAGTGTACTAGGAGGGCAGTACTTC
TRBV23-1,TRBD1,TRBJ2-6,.,CASSRGQGGGAGANVLTF,TGCGCCAGCAGTCGGGGACAGGGGGGAGGTGCTGGGGCCAACGTCCTGACTTTC
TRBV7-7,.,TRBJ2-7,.,CASSFNEQYF,TGTGCCAGCAGCTTCAACGAGCAGTACTTC
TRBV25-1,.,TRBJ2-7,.,CASSAAAGDIYEQYF,TGTGCCAGCAGTGCGGCAGCGGGCGACATCTACGAGCAGTACTTC
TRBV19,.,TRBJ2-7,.,CASSIGGTYEQYF,TGTGCCAGTAGTATTGGGGGGACCTACGAGCAGTACTTC
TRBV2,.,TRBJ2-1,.,CASSEFGGHLSYNEQFF,TGTGCCAGCAGTGAATTTGGGGGCCACCTCTCATACAATGAGCAGTTCTTC
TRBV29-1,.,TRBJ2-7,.,CSVWQVHEQYF,TGCAGCGTATGGCAGGTCCACGAGCAGTACTTC